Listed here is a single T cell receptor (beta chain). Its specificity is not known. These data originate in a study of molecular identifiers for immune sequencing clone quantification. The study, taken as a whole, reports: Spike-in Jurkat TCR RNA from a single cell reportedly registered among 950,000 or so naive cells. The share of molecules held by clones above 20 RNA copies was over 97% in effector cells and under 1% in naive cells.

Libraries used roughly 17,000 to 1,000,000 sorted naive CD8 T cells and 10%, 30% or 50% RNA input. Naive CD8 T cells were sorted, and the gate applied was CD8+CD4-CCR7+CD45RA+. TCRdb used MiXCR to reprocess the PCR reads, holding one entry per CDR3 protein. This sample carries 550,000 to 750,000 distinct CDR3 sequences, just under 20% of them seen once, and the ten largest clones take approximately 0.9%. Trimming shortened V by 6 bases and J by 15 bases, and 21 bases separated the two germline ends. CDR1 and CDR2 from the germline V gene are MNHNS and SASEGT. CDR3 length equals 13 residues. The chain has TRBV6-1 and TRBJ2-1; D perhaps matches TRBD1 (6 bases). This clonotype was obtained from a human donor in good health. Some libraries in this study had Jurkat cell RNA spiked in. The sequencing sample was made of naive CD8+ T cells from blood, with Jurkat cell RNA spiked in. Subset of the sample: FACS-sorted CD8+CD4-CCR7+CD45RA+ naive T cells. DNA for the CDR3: TGTGCCAGCAGGGAATTGACAGGAAACGCCGGGTTCTTC. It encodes CASRELTGNAGFF.